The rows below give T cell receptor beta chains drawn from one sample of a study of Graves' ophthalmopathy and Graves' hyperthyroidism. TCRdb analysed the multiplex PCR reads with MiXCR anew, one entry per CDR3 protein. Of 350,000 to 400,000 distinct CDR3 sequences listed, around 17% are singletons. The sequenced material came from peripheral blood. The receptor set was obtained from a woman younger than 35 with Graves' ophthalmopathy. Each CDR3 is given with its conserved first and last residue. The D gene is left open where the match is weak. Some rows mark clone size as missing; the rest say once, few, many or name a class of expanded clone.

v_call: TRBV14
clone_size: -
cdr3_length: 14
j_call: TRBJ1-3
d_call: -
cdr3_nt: TGTGCCAGCAGCCAAGATGGGCAGTGGGACACCATATATTTT
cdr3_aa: CASSQDGQWDTIYF

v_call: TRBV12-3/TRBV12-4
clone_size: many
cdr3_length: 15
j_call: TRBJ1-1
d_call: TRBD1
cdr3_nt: TGTGCCAGCAGCTCGACAGGGTTGAGGAACACTGAAGCTTTCTTT
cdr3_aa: CASSSTGLRNTEAFF

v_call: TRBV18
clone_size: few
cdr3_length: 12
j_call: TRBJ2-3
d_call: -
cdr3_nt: TGTGCCAGCTGGACGGGAGCAGATACGCAGTATTTT
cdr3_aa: CASWTGADTQYF

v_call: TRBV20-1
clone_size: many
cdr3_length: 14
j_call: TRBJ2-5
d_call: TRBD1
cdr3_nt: TGCAGTGCTATCCCGGGACAGCGAGGGGAGACCCAGTACTTC
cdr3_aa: CSAIPGQRGETQYF

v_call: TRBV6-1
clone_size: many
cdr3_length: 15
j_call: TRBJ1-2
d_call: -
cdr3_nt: TGTGCCAGCAGGATGCTAAACGAGGCTCTCTATGGCTACACCTTC
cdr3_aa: CASRMLNEALYGYTF

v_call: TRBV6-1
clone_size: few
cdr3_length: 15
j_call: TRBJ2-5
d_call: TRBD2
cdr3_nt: TGTGCCAGCACCGAGACTAGCGTGGGTTACGGGACCCAGTACTTC
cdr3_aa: CASTETSVGYGTQYF

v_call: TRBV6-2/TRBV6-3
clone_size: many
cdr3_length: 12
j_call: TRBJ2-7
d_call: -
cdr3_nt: TGTGCCAGCGGCGGGACTCCCTACGAGCAGTACTTC
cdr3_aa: CASGGTPYEQYF

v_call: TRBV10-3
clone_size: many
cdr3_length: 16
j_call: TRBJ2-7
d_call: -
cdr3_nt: TGTGCCATCAGTGAGGGAAGCGACTCCGGTCCTTACGAGCAGTACTTC
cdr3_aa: CAISEGSDSGPYEQYF

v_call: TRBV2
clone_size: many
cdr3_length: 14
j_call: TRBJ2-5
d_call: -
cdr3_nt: TGTGCCAGCAGTGAATTAGGGCGTCGAGAGACCCAGTACTTC
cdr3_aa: CASSELGRRETQYF

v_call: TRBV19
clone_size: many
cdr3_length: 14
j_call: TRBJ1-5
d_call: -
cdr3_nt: TGTGCCAGTCACGGGACACCTAGCAATCAGCCCCAGCATTTT
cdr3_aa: CASHGTPSNQPQHF

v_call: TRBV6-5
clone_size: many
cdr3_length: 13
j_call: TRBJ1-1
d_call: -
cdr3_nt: TGTGCCAGCAGTTTACAGGCGAACACTGAAGCTTTCTTT
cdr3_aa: CASSLQANTEAFF

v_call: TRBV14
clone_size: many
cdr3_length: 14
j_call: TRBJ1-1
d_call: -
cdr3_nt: TGTGCCAGCAGCCAAGCCCTGGAGGCAACTGAAGCTTTCTTT
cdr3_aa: CASSQALEATEAFF

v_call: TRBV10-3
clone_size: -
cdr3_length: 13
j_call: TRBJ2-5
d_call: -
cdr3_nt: TGTGCCATCGCCGACAGTGGCTGGGAGACCCAGTACTTC
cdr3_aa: CAIADSGWETQYF

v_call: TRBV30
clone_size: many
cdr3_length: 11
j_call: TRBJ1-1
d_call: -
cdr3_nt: TGTGCCTGGAGTGAGGCAGGGACAGCTTTCTTT
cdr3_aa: CAWSEAGTAFF

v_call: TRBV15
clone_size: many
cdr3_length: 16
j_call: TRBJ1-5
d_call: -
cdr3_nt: TGTGCCACCAGCAGGGGGGGGCGGGTTGGCAATCAGCCCCAGCATTTT
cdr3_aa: CATSRGGRVGNQPQHF

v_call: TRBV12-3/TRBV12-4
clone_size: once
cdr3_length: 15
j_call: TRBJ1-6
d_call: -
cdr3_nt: TGTGCCAGCAGCGTAGACCCGGGATACGGTTCACCCCTCCACTTT
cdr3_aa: CASSVDPGYGSPLHF

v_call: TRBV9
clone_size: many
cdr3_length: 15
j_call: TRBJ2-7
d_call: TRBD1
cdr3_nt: TGTGCCAGCAGCGTATCCCCGGGACAGTCCTACGAGCAGTACTTC
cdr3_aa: CASSVSPGQSYEQYF

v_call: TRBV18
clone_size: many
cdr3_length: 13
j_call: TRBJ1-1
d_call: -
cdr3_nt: TGTGCCAGCTCACCAGTTTACGACACTGAAGCTTTCTTT
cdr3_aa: CASSPVYDTEAFF

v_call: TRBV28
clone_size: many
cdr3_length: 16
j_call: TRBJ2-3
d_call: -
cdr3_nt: TGTGCCAGCAGTTTCGCGCGGGAAGATTTCACAGATACGCAGTATTTT
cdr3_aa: CASSFAREDFTDTQYF

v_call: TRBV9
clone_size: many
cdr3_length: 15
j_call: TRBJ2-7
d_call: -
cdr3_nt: TGTGCCAGCAGCCCAGCTTCTAGCGCCGACTACGAGCAGTACTTC
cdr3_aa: CASSPASSADYEQYF

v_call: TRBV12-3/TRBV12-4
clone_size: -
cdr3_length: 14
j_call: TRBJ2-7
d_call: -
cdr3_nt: TGTGCCAGCACCGGAGGGCAGGGTACCTACGAGCAGTACTTC
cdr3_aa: CASTGGQGTYEQYF

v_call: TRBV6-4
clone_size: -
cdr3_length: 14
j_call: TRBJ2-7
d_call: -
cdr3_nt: TGTGCCAGCAGTGACGGGGGGCCGACCTACGAGCAGTACTTC
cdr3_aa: CASSDGGPTYEQYF

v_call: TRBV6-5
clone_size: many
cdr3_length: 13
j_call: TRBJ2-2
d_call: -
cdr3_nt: TGTGCCAGCAGGACCTCGTACACCGGGGAGCTGTTTTTT
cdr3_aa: CASRTSYTGELFF